One and the same sample provided the 2 T cell receptor beta chains below, sequenced in a study of OX40 agonist ivuxolimab in advanced cancers. The table came from immunoSEQ multiplex PCR; TCRdb's copy has only in-frame clones and leaves some out. Of approximately 78,000 clones detected, roughly 86% appear once; the ten largest clones hold 6.5% to 7.5%. This specimen was CD4+ or CD8+ T cells sorted from blood, taken in a trial of the OX40 agonist ivuxolimab. These receptors were obtained from an adult with an advanced solid tumor such as melanoma, head and neck, liver or kidney cancer.

J is TRBJ2-2 and V is TRBV11-1, with 8 bases aligning to TRBD2. CDR3 length equals 15 residues. V gave up 4 bases and J gave up 6 bases; unmatched junction bases: 7. Germline V gene data show CDR1 as SGHAT and CDR2 as FQDESV (reference sequence). In DNA, the CDR3 is TGTGCCAGCAGCTCCCAGTTTAGCGGGGCCGGGGAGCTGTTTTTT. Translating gives CASSSQFSGAGELFF.

V gene TRBV30 combines with J gene TRBJ2-3; no definite D call. The CDR3 length is 13 residues. Trimming removed 1 base from V and 3 bases from J, with 8 bases in between. Germline CDR1 is GTSNPN and CDR2 is SVGIG (reference sequence). As DNA, the CDR3 is TGTGCCTGGAGTGACGGCTTAACAGATACGCAGTATTTT. This codes for CAWSDGLTDTQYF.